The subject of this entry is one T cell receptor (beta chain). It has no known antigen specificity. A read error may account for a junction end that differs from germline. The CDR3 end is not reached by the read, which stops 3 residues before it; the germline J gene fills it in. Every participant had a single incident cervical HPV16 infection, and women with prevalent HPV16 infections were excluded. Cervical HPV DNA was detected by MY09/MY11 PCR, and genotyping was performed by dot-blot hybridization. Fifteen mL of heparinized blood was centrifuged, after which the buffy coat was aliquoted, frozen at -30 degrees C, and then stored at -80 degrees C. QIAGEN kits were used to extract genomic DNA from buffy coat specimens. These data are taken from a study of T cells in women clearing cervical HPV infection (dated by TCRdb to 2017 to 2018). Looking at the study overall: Cases were approximately 25 women with histologically confirmed HPV16-related CIN3 or worse, including a couple of invasive cancers. A median age of approximately 31 years was observed in cases versus under 40 in controls, and no significant differences in baseline characteristics were found. Blood from cases was collected at the visit where the lesion was first found, while blood from controls was collected once the infection could no longer be detected. For cases, a median interval of about 140 days, with an interquartile range of roughly 80 to 200 days, was observed between lesion detection and blood sampling. In the parent cohort, 10,000 to 11,000 women aged 18 or older were enrolled in Guanacaste, Costa Rica, during about 1993 to 1995 and then followed for roughly seven years. Cases were matched to controls by age within five years and by the year the sample was collected. HLA typing was available for only a few women, so HLA type could not be excluded as a confounder. An exploratory proof-of-principle case-control study, nested within the Guanacaste HPV Natural History Study in Costa Rica, was conducted to compare TCR repertoires across cervical HPV16 outcomes. The controls were about 26 women whose single incident HPV16 infection cleared within 12 months with no development of precancer or cancer. As quality controls, five blinded duplicates were added to each group, bringing the total to roughly 60 samples made up of some 50 participants and approximately ten replicates. Study-level results and caveats: By combining richness with V gene abundances, random forest classifiers separated cases from controls with an estimated AUC of roughly 0.8. TRBV6-7 relative abundance was lower in cases than in controls (roughly 0.12% versus 0.17%; Bonferroni P = 0.0008). CIN3+ cases had significantly higher TCR repertoire richness than controls across sequencing depths, but evenness did not differ between the groups. Because the number of T cells per sample was unknown, the richness differences could reflect varying T-cell content rather than repertoire biology. Because of the cross-sectional design, the study could not determine whether the associations came before infection or resulted from infection, and neither effector/memory subsets nor HPV-specific T cells were isolated.

Inclusive of the bounding cysteine and phenylalanine, the CDR3 is 15 residues long. Part of the CDR3 DNA is given, 36 bases translated from base 1. The germline V gene encodes CDR1 LGHNA and CDR2 YNFKEQ. TCR beta CDR3 regions were amplified by multiplex PCR using the immunoSEQ assay from an average of about 1,200 ng genomic DNA per sample. Primer bias was corrected in the assay by using a complete synthetic TCR repertoire to establish an amplification baseline. Amplicons were sequenced on the Illumina platform. The study's processing was this. Sequence errors were corrected by clustering with frequency ratios and a modified nearest-neighbor algorithm, and the sequences were then analyzed in the immunoSEQ Analyzer using IMGT gene definitions. At each rarefaction depth, TCR richness and evenness were averaged over 20 rarefaction repeats, and samples with fewer sequences than the depth were excluded. Wilcoxon rank sum tests with FDR correction were used to compare relative abundances of V, D and J genes between the groups. In the blinded duplicates, the intraclass correlation was around 96% for TCR richness and averaged around 80% across 65 to 85 gene segments. TCRdb limited this immuneACCESS table to in-frame rearrangements with V and J called. A share of clones is missing; checked studies link under half to unresolved V genes, and the rest is unexplained. That table gives V, J and clone size, and the DNA gave D and trimming. The table held for this sample gives tens of thousands of clones. The ten largest make up around 1.5% of the sample.

This TCR derives from a woman between 18 and 70 years old with a cervical HPV16 infection that either progressed to CIN3+ or cleared (not recorded which). The sequence is built from TRBV4-2 and TRBJ1-4; a weak D assignment points to TRBD1 (6 bases agree). Sequenced: blood buffy coat. Partial CDR3 DNA: TGCGCCAGCAGCCAACACAGGGCCAATAATGAAAAA. Translated, this gives CASSQHRANNEK. The full CDR3 protein is CASSQHRANNEKLFF.